The subject of this entry is one T cell receptor (beta chain). The entry originates in a study of blood T cell repertoires in COVID-19. Libraries were prepared by immunoSEQ multiplex PCR; TCRdb keeps only in-frame clonotypes and omits some of them. The sample includes about 320,000 clones, around 90% seen only once; the top ten take approximately 9%. The ends lost 5 bases at V and 2 bases at J; junction bases unmatched: 3. The CDR3 covers 15 residues. Germline V gives CDR1 SGHTA, CDR2 FQGTGA. The receptor's source is a woman younger than 30 who had recovered from COVID-19. The rearrangement joins TRBV7-3 to TRBJ2-2; TRBD2 aligns across 9 bases. Source material: PBMCs or T cells enriched from blood (not recorded which). The CDR3 region is CASSMGLANTGELFF. CDR3 sequence (DNA): TGTGCCAGCAGCATGGGACTAGCCAACACCGGGGAGCTGTTTTTT.